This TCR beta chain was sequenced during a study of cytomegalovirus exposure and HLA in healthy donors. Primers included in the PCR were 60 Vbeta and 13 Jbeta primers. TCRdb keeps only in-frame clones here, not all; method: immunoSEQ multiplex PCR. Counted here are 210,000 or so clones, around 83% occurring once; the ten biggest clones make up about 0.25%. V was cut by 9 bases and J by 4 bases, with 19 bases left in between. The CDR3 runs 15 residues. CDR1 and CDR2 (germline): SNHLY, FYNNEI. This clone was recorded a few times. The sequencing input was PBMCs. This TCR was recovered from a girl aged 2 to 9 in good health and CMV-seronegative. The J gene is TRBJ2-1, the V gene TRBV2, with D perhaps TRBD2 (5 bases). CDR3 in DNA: TGTGCCAGTAAGGAGGTGGAGAGCTTTTACAATGAGCAGTTCTTC. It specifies CASKEVESFYNEQFF.